The entry below gives a single T cell receptor beta chain sequence along with its context. Its antigen is undetermined. Repertoires were generated with immunoSEQ multiplex PCR, while TCRdb's copy carries only in-frame clones and drops some. The table has almost 45,000 clones, roughly three quarters seen once. This entry is derived from a study of memory CD4+ T cells and cytomegalovirus serostatus. This CDR3 has 15 residues. V was clipped by 2 bases and J by 5 bases; unmatched bases: 5. Germline CDR1 and CDR2: SGHRS and YFSETQ. Whole-study results and caveats: CD4+ memory repertoires contained 67 of 164 reported CMV TCRbeta sequences.

The sort gate was single viable CD3+CD4+CD8-CD45RO+ cells for memory CD4+ T cells. Serum IgG to CMV pp150, pp28, p38 and p52 defined serostatus. The receptor was isolated from an adult in good health and CMV-seronegative. The V gene is TRBV5-1, the J gene TRBJ2-1; 9 bases agree with TRBD2. Sequencing was done on a sample of memory CD4+ T cells from blood. DNA for the CDR3: TGCGCCAGCAGCTTACGACTAGCGGCCCACAATGAGCAGTTCTTC. This sequence encodes CASSLRLAAHNEQFF.